This T cell receptor (beta chain) was sequenced in a study of sequential checkpoint blockade in melanoma. Study context: Patients were randomized 1:1 to nivolumab-then-ipilimumab or ipilimumab-then-nivolumab first-line. Both treatment sequences were followed by maintenance nivolumab.

V lost 3 bases and J lost 0; bases outside the gene matches: 9. Germline V lookup: CDR1 SGHNT, CDR2 YYREEE (reference sequence). The CDR3 consists of 17 residues. TCRdb keeps only in-frame clones here, not all; method: immunoSEQ multiplex PCR. The data hold about 28,000 clones, with 85% to 90% observed a single time. Treatment indicated: randomized to nivolumab then ipilimumab (arm A) or the reverse (arm B). DNA-damaging chemotherapy had not been given to any patient beforehand. From thawed PBMCs, live CD3+CD8+ cells negative for CD19 and CD56 were sorted. The clonotype originates from a human donor with melanoma. The source was CD8+ T cells sorted from blood (inferred from file names), collected from a patient given nivolumab and ipilimumab in sequence. The chain uses TRBV5-4 and TRBJ1-2, with 9 bases identical to TRBD1. Written as DNA, the CDR3 is TGTGCCAGCAGCTCTAAGACAGGGGGTCTATCTAACTATGGCTACACCTTC. This gives the protein CASSSKTGGLSNYGYTF.